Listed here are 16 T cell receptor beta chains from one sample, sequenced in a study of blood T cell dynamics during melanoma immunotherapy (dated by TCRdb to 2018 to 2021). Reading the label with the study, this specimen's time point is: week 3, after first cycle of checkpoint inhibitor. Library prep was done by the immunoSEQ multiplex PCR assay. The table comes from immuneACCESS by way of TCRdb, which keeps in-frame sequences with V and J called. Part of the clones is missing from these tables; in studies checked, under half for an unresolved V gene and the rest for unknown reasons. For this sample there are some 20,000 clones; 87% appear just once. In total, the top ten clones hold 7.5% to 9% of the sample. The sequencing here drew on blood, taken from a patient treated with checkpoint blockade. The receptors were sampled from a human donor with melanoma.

As DNA, the CDR3 is TGTGCCAGCAGTCCGGCGACAGGTTCTCAAGAGACCCAGTACTTC. Protein sequence: CASSPATGSQETQYF. J is TRBJ2-5 and V is TRBV28, with D maybe TRBD1 (6 bases). V was cut by 5 bases and J by 2 bases, with 15 bases left in between. In germline, CDR1 is MDHEN, CDR2 SYDVKM. The CDR3 is 15 amino acids. The full variable domain, in which reference TRBV28 and TRBJ2-5 provide the parts outside the CDR3, is DVKVTQSSRYLVKRTGEKVFLECVQDMDHENMFWYRQDPGLGLRLIYFSYDVKMKEKGDIPEGYSVSREKKERFSLILESASTNQTSMYLCASSPATGSQETQYFGPGTRLLVL.

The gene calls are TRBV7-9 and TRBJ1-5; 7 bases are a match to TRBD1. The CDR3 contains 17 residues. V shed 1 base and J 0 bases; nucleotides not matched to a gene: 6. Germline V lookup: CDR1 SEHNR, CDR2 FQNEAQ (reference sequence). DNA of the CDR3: TGTGCCAGCAGCTTAGTTGGAGGGACAGATAGCAATCAGCCCCAGCATTTT. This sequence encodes CASSLVGGTDSNQPQHF.

The chain's CDR3 is CASSANIPQYF. The DNA for the CDR3 is TGTGCCAGCAGTGCGAACATTCCCCAGTACTTC. This chain joins TRBV2 and TRBJ2-5; D unresolved. Germline V CDR1 and CDR2: SNHLY, FYNNEI. Trimming took 4 bases from V and 9 from J, leaving 9 bases between them. The CDR3 spans 11 residues. The full variable domain, its missing parts supplied by reference TRBV2 and TRBJ2-5, is EPEVTQTPSHQVTQMGQEVILRCVPISNHLYFYWYRQILGQKVEFLVSFYNNEISEKSEIFDDQFSVERPDGSNFTLKIRSTKLEDSAMYFCASSANIPQYFGPGTRLLVL.

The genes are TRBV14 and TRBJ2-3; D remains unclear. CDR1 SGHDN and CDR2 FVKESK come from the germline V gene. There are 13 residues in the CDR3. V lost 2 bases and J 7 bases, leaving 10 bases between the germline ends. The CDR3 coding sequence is TGTGCCAGCAGCCAACCTCCGCCGCATACGCAGTATTTT. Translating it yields CASSQPPPHTQYF.

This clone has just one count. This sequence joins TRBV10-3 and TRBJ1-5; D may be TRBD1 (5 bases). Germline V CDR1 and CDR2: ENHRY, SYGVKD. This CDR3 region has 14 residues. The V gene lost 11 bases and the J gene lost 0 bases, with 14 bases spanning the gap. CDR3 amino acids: CASGAENSNQPQHF. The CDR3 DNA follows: TGTGCCTCCGGGGCAGAAAATAGCAATCAGCCCCAGCATTTT.

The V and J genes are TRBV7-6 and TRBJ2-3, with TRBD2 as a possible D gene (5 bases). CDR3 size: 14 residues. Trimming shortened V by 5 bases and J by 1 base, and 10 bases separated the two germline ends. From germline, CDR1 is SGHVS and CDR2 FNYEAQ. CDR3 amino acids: CASSPAGGTDTQYF. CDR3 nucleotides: TGTGCCAGCAGCCCGGCGGGCGGCACAGATACGCAGTATTTT.

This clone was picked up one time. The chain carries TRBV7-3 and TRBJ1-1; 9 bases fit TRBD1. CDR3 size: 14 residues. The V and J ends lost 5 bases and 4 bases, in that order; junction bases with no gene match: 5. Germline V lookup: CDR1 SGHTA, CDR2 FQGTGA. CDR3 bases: TGTGCCAGCAGCCTACAGGGGGCTACCACTGAAGCTTTCTTT. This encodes CASSLQGATTEAFF.

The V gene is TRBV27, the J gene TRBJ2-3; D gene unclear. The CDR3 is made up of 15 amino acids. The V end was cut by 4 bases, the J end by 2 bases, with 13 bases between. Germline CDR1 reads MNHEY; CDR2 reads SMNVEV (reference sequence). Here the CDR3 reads CASSSSLSFTDTQYF. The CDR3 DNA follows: TGTGCCAGCAGTTCCTCCCTCTCTTTCACAGATACGCAGTATTTT.

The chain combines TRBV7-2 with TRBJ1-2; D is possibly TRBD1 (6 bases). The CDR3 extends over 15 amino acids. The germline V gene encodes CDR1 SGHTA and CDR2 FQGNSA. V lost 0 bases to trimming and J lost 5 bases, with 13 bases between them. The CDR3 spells CASSLAWAGEYGYTF. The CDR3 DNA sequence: TGTGCCAGCAGCTTAGCGTGGGCAGGGGAATATGGCTACACCTTC.

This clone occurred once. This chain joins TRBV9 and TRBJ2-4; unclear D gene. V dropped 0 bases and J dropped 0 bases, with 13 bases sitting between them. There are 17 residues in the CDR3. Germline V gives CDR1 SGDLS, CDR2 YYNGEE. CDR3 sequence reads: CASSVAPWAIAKNIQYF. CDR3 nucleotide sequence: TGTGCCAGCAGCGTAGCTCCGTGGGCGATAGCCAAAAACATTCAGTACTTC.

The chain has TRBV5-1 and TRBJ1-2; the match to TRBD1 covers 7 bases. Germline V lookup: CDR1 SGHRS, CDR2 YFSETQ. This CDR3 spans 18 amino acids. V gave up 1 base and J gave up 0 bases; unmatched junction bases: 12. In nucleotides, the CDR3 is TGCGCCAGCAGCTTGCTGCTAACACAGGGGCGAGCTAACTATGGCTACACCTTC. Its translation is CASSLLLTQGRANYGYTF.

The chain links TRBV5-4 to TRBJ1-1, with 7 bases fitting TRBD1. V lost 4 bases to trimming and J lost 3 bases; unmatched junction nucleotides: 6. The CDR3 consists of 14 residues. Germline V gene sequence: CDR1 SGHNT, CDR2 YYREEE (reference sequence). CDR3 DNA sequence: TGTGCCAGCAGCAGTCTGACAGGGCACACTGAAGCTTTCTTT. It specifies CASSSLTGHTEAFF.

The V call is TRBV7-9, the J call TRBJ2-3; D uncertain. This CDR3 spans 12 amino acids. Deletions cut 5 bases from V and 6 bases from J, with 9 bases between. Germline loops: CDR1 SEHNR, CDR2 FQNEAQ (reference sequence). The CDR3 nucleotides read TGTGCCAGCAGCCGACTCTCTGATACGCAGTATTTT. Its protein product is CASSRLSDTQYF.

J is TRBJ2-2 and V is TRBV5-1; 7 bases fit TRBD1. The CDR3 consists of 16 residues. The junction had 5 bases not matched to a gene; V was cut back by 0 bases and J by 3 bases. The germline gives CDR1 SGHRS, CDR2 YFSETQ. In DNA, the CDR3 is TGCGCCAGCAGCTTGGCCCGACAGGGCGACACCGGGGAGCTGTTTTTT. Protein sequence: CASSLARQGDTGELFF.

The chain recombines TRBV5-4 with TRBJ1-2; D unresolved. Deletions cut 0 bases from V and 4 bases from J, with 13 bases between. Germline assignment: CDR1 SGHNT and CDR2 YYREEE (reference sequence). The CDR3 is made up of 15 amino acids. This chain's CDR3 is CASSLAPEGFYGYTF. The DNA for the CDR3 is TGTGCCAGCAGCTTGGCTCCAGAGGGCTTCTATGGCTACACCTTC.

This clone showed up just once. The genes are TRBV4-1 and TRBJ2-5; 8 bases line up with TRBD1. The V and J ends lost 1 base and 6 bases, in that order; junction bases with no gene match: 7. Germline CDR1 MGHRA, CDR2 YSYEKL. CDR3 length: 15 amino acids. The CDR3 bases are TGCGCCAGCAGCCAAGTAGGACAGGGTCACAAGACCCAGTACTTC. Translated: CASSQVGQGHKTQYF.